This T cell receptor beta chain emerged from a study of blood T cell repertoires in COVID-19. The overall study: COVID-19 samples, acute and convalescent, were from the United States, Italy and Spain. Sample material is recorded as cDNA or gDNA derived from T cells, B-cell-depleted T cells, or PBMCs.

The CDR3 sequence is 17 residues long. V was pared by 3 bases and J by 2 bases, with 8 bases of the junction left unmatched. Germline CDR1 reads SGHAT; CDR2 reads FQNNGV. Authors' processing steps: Counts of nucleated cells, estimated from reference gene primer amplification, were obtained. Profiled with immunoSEQ multiplex PCR; TCRdb holds only in-frame clones, not every one. D and trimming were read from the DNA, whereas the V and J calls and clone size are those reported in that table. The sample comprises 300,000 or so clones, around nine tenths of which are singletons, and roughly 1.3% rests with the top ten.

The sequence came from a man in his sixties or seventies with acute or convalescent COVID-19. The chain employs TRBV11-2 and TRBJ2-7; 12 bases are a match to TRBD2. Source material: peripheral blood. CDR3 loop: CASSLGTGLAGTYEQYF. CDR3 DNA sequence: TGTGCCAGCAGCTTGGGGACTGGACTAGCGGGAACCTACGAGCAGTACTTC. The variable domain in full, with the rest retrieved from reference TRBV11-2 and TRBJ2-7, is EAGVAQSPRYKIIEKRQSVAFWCNPISGHATLYWYQQILGQGPKLLIQFQNNGVVDDSQLPKDRFSAERLKGVDSTLKIQPAKLEDSAVYLCASSLGTGLAGTYEQYFGPGTRLTVT.